The sequence of this TCR beta chain was determined in a study of CD8 T cells in Susac syndrome. From blood CD8+ and CD4+ T cells, the TCR beta chain was sequenced. Matched for age and sex, the controls were healthy donors. FACS enriched CD8+ TEMRA cells, while bulk CD8+ and CD4+ were negatively isolated. When the RNA was reverse transcribed, random hexamers were used with an input of 0.5 to 1 ug. An immunoSEQ multiplex PCR amplified TCR beta CDR3 over 54 Vbeta and 13 Jbeta. TCRdb independently ran MiXCR on the immunoSEQ multiplex PCR reads; one entry per CDR3 protein. The data hold about 120,000 distinct CDR3 sequences, with roughly 94% observed a single time. V lost 8 bases to trimming and J lost 5 bases, with 21 bases between them. Germline V gives CDR1 MNHEY, CDR2 SVGEGT. The length of the CDR3 is 16 residues.

V gene TRBV6-2 or TRBV6-3 combines with J gene TRBJ2-2; D may correspond to TRBD1 or TRBD2 (6 bases each). This receptor was taken from a human donor in good health. The sequenced sample was CD4+ T cells from PBMCs. CDR3 amino acids: CASFEYPEGGTGELFF. CDR3 nucleotide sequence: TGTGCCAGCTTTGAATATCCTGAAGGGGGGACCGGGGAGCTGTTTTTT.